This T cell receptor beta chain was recovered during a study of T-cell reconstitution after alpha-beta-depleted transplantation in children. Study results and caveats: Reportedly, roughly two months post-transplant, alpha-beta T cells arose from several hundred expanded graft clones. Hyperexpanded clones declined; after one year, newly produced T cells mostly supplied diversity. Elevated TCRbeta diversity at day 60 was traced, in some patients, to surviving recipient T cells and thymic progenitors.

The library targeted TCRbeta and was prepared with unique molecular identifiers. Each CDR3 protein is one row after TCRdb ran MiXCR on the PCR reads. The sample includes fewer than 550,000 distinct CDR3 sequences, around 10% of them seen just once. This clonotype was seen a few times. What it recognizes is unknown. Mismatch with germline at one junction end may stem from a read error. The length of the CDR3 is 16 residues. Germline V gives CDR1 DFQATT, CDR2 SNEGSKA (reference sequence). The source material was PBMCs, mostly from graft donor cells, sampled 180 days after TCRalphabeta/CD19-depleted stem cell transplant. This TCR came from a female patient aged 2 to 10 who had a stem cell transplant for aplastic anemia, so the T cells may come from the graft donor. The V gene is TRBV20-1, the J gene TRBJ1-6; no reliable D call. The CDR3 DNA sequence: TGCAGTACTAGGCGGATGGAGAGCTCCTATAATTCACCCCTCCACTTT. Protein sequence: CSTRRMESSYNSPLHF.